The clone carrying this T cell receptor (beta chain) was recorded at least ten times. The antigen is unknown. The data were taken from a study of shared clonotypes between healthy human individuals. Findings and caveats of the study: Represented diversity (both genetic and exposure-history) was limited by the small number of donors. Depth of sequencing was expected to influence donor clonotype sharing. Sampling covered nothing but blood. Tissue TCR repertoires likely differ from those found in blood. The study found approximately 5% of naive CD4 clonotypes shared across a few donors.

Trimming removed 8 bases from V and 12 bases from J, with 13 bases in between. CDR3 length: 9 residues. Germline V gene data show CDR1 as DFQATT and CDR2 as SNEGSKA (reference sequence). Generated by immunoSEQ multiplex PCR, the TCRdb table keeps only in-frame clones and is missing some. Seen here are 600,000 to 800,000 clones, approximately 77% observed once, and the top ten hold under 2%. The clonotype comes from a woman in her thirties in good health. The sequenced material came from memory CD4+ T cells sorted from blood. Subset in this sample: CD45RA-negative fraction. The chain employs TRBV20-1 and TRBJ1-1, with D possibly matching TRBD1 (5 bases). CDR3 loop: CSPGGIPFF. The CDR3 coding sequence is TGCAGTCCCGGGGGGATTCCTTTCTTT.